This T cell receptor beta chain was sequenced for a study of graft-versus-host responses after intestinal transplantation. The CDR3 runs 13 residues. Deletions cut 4 bases from V and 1 base from J, with 8 bases between. Germline values: CDR1 SGHAT, CDR2 FQNNGV. Concerning this clone: The antigen is not known.

Sequenced by immunoSEQ multiplex PCR; TCRdb stores in-frame clones only, minus some. Of 55,000 to 85,000 clones listed, 89% were seen once; the top ten hold 2% to 3%. The sample consisted of unstimulated CD8+ T cells sorted from spleen or lymph node cells, taken before intestinal transplant. This clonotype originated in a human donor who received an intestinal transplant. The rearrangement uses TRBV11-2 and TRBJ2-7; TRBD2 might be the D (6 bases). CDR3 protein: CASSYGTSYEQYF. CDR3 sequence (DNA): TGTGCCAGCAGCTACGGGACTTCCTACGAGCAGTACTTC.